A selection of T cell receptor beta chains follows, all from one sample in a study of OX40 agonist ivuxolimab in advanced cancers. Measured with immunoSEQ multiplex PCR; TCRdb has only the in-frame clones, and not every one. The sample has 60,000 or so clones; about 87% are singletons. The input for sequencing was CD4+ or CD8+ T cells sorted from blood, taken in a trial of the OX40 agonist ivuxolimab. These receptors were taken from an adult with an advanced solid tumor such as melanoma, head and neck, liver or kidney cancer. The CDR3 runs from the conserved cysteine through the conserved F or W. Fields, in order: CDR3 protein, CDR3 DNA, D gene, J gene, clone size, V gene. A D gene is named only where the DNA matches it firmly. Clone size is not always given. Where it is, it says once, few, many or a class for expanded clones.

CASRPSFLDRGYYSPLHF,TGTGCCAGCAGACCCTCATTCCTAGACAGGGGTTATTACTCACCCCTCCACTTT,TRBD1,TRBJ1-6,-,TRBV2
CASGTGVKNIQYF,TGTGCCAGCGGGACTGGAGTCAAAAACATTCAGTACTTC,-,TRBJ2-4,-,TRBV28
CASSQAGLAGGGETQYF,TGCGCCAGCAGCCAAGCGGGACTAGCGGGGGGCGGGGAGACCCAGTACTTC,TRBD2,TRBJ2-5,-,TRBV4-1
CATSRDRGTAGYGYTF,TGTGCCACCAGCAGAGATCGAGGCACCGCCGGCTATGGCTACACCTTC,-,TRBJ1-2,once,TRBV15
CASSLSPTDTQYF,TGTGCCAGCAGCCTCTCTCCCACAGATACGCAGTATTTT,-,TRBJ2-3,once,TRBV11-3
CASSSLIAVANTGELFF,TGTGCCAGCAGTTCACTAATAGCGGTCGCGAACACCGGGGAGCTGTTTTTT,-,TRBJ2-2,-,TRBV27
CASSVGVGGETQYF,TGTGCCAGCAGCGTAGGGGTAGGGGGGGAGACCCAGTACTTC,-,TRBJ2-5,-,TRBV9
CASSYGANEQFF,TGTGCCAGCAGCTACGGGGCTAATGAGCAGTTCTTC,-,TRBJ2-1,-,TRBV11-2
CASTKQDFGYTF,TGTGCCAGCACCAAACAGGACTTTGGCTACACCTTC,-,TRBJ1-2,-,TRBV5-4
CASSSLAGRQGETQYF,TGTGCCAGCAGCTCCTTAGCGGGGCGCCAGGGAGAGACCCAGTACTTC,TRBD2,TRBJ2-5,-,TRBV27
CASSKRQGAYGYTF,TGTGCCAGCAGCAAAAGACAGGGGGCCTATGGCTACACCTTC,TRBD1,TRBJ1-2,-,TRBV5-6
CATSRDMGVETQYF,TGTGCCACCAGCAGAGATATGGGTGTAGAGACCCAGTACTTC,-,TRBJ2-5,-,TRBV15
CASSGQVRETQYF,TGTGCCAGCAGCGGACAGGTTCGGGAGACCCAGTACTTC,TRBD1,TRBJ2-5,once,TRBV2
CASFARSYEQYF,TGTGCCAGCTTCGCCCGCTCCTACGAGCAGTACTTC,-,TRBJ2-7,-,TRBV28
CASSQDRDTEAFF,TGCGCCAGCAGCCAAGACAGGGACACTGAAGCTTTCTTT,-,TRBJ1-1,-,TRBV4-1
CASSNGPGSQPQHF,TGTGCCAGTAGTAATGGCCCAGGGAGTCAGCCCCAGCATTTT,-,TRBJ1-5,few,TRBV19
CALQGGGRGYEQYF,TGTGCCCTCCAAGGGGGCGGGAGAGGATACGAGCAGTACTTC,-,TRBJ2-7,-,TRBV7-9
CASSLDRGDTEAFF,TGTGCCAGCAGCTTGGACAGGGGGGATACTGAAGCTTTCTTT,TRBD1,TRBJ1-1,-,TRBV5-5
CASSVGDYTEAFF,TGTGCCAGCAGCGTAGGGGATTACACTGAAGCTTTCTTT,-,TRBJ1-1,few,TRBV9
CAISDPGLASSYNEQFF,TGTGCCATCAGTGACCCGGGACTAGCGAGCTCCTACAATGAGCAGTTCTTC,TRBD2,TRBJ2-1,-,TRBV10-3
CASSRETASTDTQYF,TGTGCCAGCAGCCGTGAGACGGCGAGCACAGATACGCAGTATTTT,-,TRBJ2-3,-,TRBV6-1
CASSPSGGYEQYF,TGTGCCAGCAGCCCTAGCGGCGGCTACGAGCAGTACTTC,-,TRBJ2-7,-,TRBV7-5
CASTPGLGSSDTQYF,TGTGCCAGTACGCCAGGACTAGGGTCTTCAGATACGCAGTATTTT,TRBD2,TRBJ2-3,-,TRBV13
CASSLGVTQPQHF,TGTGCCAGCAGCTTGGGGGTGACTCAGCCCCAGCATTTT,-,TRBJ1-5,-,TRBV7-9
CASSVAGGNTGELFF,TGTGCCAGCAGCGTAGCGGGAGGGAACACCGGGGAGCTGTTTTTT,TRBD2,TRBJ2-2,-,TRBV9
CASSLSRGTLAKNIQYF,TGCGCCAGCAGCTTGTCGAGGGGTACCCTAGCCAAAAACATTCAGTACTTC,-,TRBJ2-4,-,TRBV5-1
CASRHQGSEKLFF,TGTGCCAGCAGACATCAGGGGAGTGAAAAACTGTTTTTT,-,TRBJ1-4,-,TRBV27
CASSGTSGGAIDTQYF,TGTGCCAGCAGTGGGACTAGCGGGGGGGCAATAGATACGCAGTATTTT,TRBD2,TRBJ2-3,-,TRBV2
CASNGRNNQPQHF,TGTGCCAGCAATGGCCGCAACAATCAGCCCCAGCATTTT,-,TRBJ1-5,-,TRBV6-5
CASSHGTGGGEKLFF,TGTGCCAGCAGCCACGGGACAGGGGGCGGTGAAAAACTGTTTTTT,TRBD1,TRBJ1-4,-,TRBV7-9
CASSYNWGGQPQHF,TGTGCCAGCAGTTACAATTGGGGTGGCCAGCCCCAGCATTTT,-,TRBJ1-5,-,TRBV6-6
CASSIQGGNINSPLHF,TGTGCCAGTAGTATCCAGGGTGGAAATATTAATTCACCCCTCCACTTT,-,TRBJ1-6,-,TRBV19
CASSERGSGQGSEKLFF,TGTGCCAGCAGTGAGAGGGGATCGGGACAGGGATCCGAAAAACTGTTTTTT,TRBD1,TRBJ1-4,-,TRBV6-1
CAATSPGSNYGYTF,TGCGCCGCTACTAGCCCAGGATCGAACTATGGCTACACCTTC,-,TRBJ1-2,-,TRBV4-1
CASSTQGNYGYTF,TGCGCCAGCAGCACACAGGGGAACTATGGCTACACCTTC,TRBD1,TRBJ1-2,-,TRBV5-1
CANSQGSENTIYF,TGTGCCAACTCACAGGGGTCGGAAAACACCATATATTTT,TRBD1,TRBJ1-3,-,TRBV2
CASIDRTGRGVAFF,TGTGCCAGCATAGACCGAACAGGGCGAGGTGTAGCTTTCTTT,-,TRBJ1-1,-,TRBV2
CSATGTGELFF,TGCAGTGCTACTGGGACCGGGGAGCTGTTTTTT,-,TRBJ2-2,-,TRBV20-1
CAISESPSGRSTDTQYF,TGTGCCATCAGTGAGTCGCCTAGCGGGAGGTCCACAGATACGCAGTATTTT,TRBD2,TRBJ2-3,few,TRBV10-3
CASRGTVSGQPQHF,TGTGCCAGCAGAGGGACAGTTTCTGGACAGCCCCAGCATTTT,TRBD1,TRBJ1-5,once,TRBV6-1
CASSSLPNSGTPYNEQFF,TGTGCCAGCAGCTCACTCCCCAATAGCGGGACGCCCTACAATGAGCAGTTCTTC,TRBD2,TRBJ2-1,-,TRBV7-3
CASSQERQETQYF,TGCGCCAGCAGCCAAGAGCGACAGGAGACCCAGTACTTC,-,TRBJ2-5,few,TRBV4-3
CASNRFLYGYTF,TGTGCCAGCAACAGGTTCCTGTATGGCTACACCTTC,-,TRBJ1-2,few,TRBV6-1
CASSLVGTGFEKLFF,TGTGCCAGCAGCTTAGTGGGGACAGGGTTTGAAAAACTGTTTTTT,TRBD1,TRBJ1-4,-,TRBV7-2
CSVWLPLAYEQYF,TGCAGCGTTTGGCTTCCCCTTGCCTACGAGCAGTACTTC,-,TRBJ2-7,once,TRBV29-1
CASSYPPRSGQGGNIQYF,TGTGCCAGCAGTTACCCGCCCCGATCAGGACAGGGCGGAAACATTCAGTACTTC,TRBD1,TRBJ2-4,-,TRBV28
CASSPRTGTYEQYF,TGTGCCAGCAGCCCAAGGACAGGGACCTACGAGCAGTACTTC,TRBD1,TRBJ2-7,-,TRBV13
CSVTSGRVETQYF,TGCAGCGTGACTAGCGGGAGGGTGGAGACCCAGTACTTC,TRBD2,TRBJ2-5,once,TRBV29-1
CASSVGHSTGELFF,TGTGCCAGTAGTGTGGGACACAGCACCGGGGAGCTGTTTTTT,-,TRBJ2-2,-,TRBV19
CASSPRLGEEQFF,TGTGCCAGCTCACCAAGGCTCGGGGAAGAGCAGTTCTTC,-,TRBJ2-1,-,TRBV18
CASSGGTGGTSYNSPLHF,TGTGCCAGCAGTGGAGGGACAGGGGGGACCTCCTATAATTCACCCCTCCACTTT,TRBD1,TRBJ1-6,-,TRBV6-1
CASSTLGQGRYGYTF,TGTGCCAGTAGTACCCTGGGACAGGGACGCTATGGCTACACCTTC,TRBD1,TRBJ1-2,-,TRBV19
CSAKRGLEQYF,TGCAGTGCCAAACGAGGACTCGAGCAGTACTTC,-,TRBJ2-7,-,TRBV20-1
CASSSPGENTEAFF,TGTGCCAGCAGTTCCCCAGGGGAGAACACTGAAGCTTTCTTT,-,TRBJ1-1,-,TRBV28